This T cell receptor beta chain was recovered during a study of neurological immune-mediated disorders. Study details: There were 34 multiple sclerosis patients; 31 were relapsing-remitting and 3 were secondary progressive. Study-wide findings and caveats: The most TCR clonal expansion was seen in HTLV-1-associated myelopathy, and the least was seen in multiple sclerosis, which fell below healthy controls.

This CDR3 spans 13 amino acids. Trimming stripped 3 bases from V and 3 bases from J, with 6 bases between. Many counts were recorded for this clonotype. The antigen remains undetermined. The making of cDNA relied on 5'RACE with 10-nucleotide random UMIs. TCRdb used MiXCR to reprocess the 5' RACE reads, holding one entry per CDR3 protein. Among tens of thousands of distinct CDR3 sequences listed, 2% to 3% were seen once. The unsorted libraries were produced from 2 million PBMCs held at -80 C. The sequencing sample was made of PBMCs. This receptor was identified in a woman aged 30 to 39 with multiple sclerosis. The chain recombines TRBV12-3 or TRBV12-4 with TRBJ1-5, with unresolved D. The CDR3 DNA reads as TGTGCCAGCAGTTTGGACCTCAATCAGCCCCAGCATTTT. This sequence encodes CASSLDLNQPQHF.